These 9 T cell receptor beta chains originate from one sample sequenced in a study of T-cell memory formation after mild COVID-19 (dated by TCRdb to about 2021). The library was obtained by 5' RACE. Sequencing used an Illumina NovaSeq 6000. The public reads were quality trimmed at Q25 with fastp and then assembled into clones with MiXCR by TCRdb, keeping productive beta chains. Rows are unified per CDR3 protein, each entry keeping the most common DNA and genes. The sample table holds 550,000 to 600,000 distinct CDR3 sequences, of which 20% to 25% were seen once. Jointly, the top ten make up 7% to 9% of the sample. Sequencing was carried out using PBMCs or a T cell subset sorted from them (not recorded which). Every receptor here comes from an adult woman who had mild COVID-19 (a few samples of this study predate the infection). The sample titles of this study are shuffled in the database, so cell type and time point are left out; the donor was told from shared clones.

The genes are TRBV7-6 and TRBJ1-2; TRBD1 is a possible D gene (5 bases). CDR3 size: 12 residues. CDR1 and CDR2 (germline): SGHVS, FNYEAQ. V was cut by 4 bases and J by 8 bases, with 11 bases left in between. CDR3 DNA sequence: TGTGCCAGCAGCTCGGGGCCGGAAGGCTACACCTTC. Translating gives CASSSGPEGYTF.

This clonotype has just a few counts. The chain couples TRBV7-3 to TRBJ2-1; 12 bases agree with TRBD2. Looked up from germline, CDR1 is SGHTA and CDR2 is FQGTGA. With V trimmed by 3 bases and J by 5 bases, 5 bases remained unmatched. The CDR3 is made up of 16 amino acids. The CDR3 reads CASSFVTSGGNNEQFF. CDR3 nucleotides: TGTGCCAGCAGCTTTGTCACTAGCGGGGGGAACAATGAGCAGTTCTTC.

The J gene is TRBJ1-1, the V gene TRBV2, with 10 bases identical to TRBD1. The CDR3 length is 18 residues. V lost 3 bases to trimming and J lost 3 bases; unmatched junction nucleotides: 13. In germline, CDR1 is SNHLY, CDR2 FYNNEI. The CDR3 sequence is CASSDLWDRGGLDTEAFF. The CDR3 DNA reads as TGTGCCAGCAGTGACCTTTGGGACAGGGGAGGGTTGGACACTGAAGCTTTCTTT. The full variable domain, with the rest looked up from reference TRBV2 and TRBJ1-1, is EPEVTQTPSHQVTQMGQEVILRCVPISNHLYFYWYRQILGQKVEFLVSFYNNEISEKSEIFDDQFSVERPDGSNFTLKIRSTKLEDSAMYFCASSDLWDRGGLDTEAFFGQGTRLTVV.

The chain links TRBV7-6 to TRBJ2-3; D is uncertain. The CDR3 is 15 amino acids. With 5 bases removed from V and 4 bases from J, the gap between germline ends came to 16 bases. Germline CDR1 and CDR2: SGHVS and FNYEAQ. The CDR3: CASSPRAGWADTQYF. The CDR3 nucleotides read TGTGCCAGCAGCCCAAGGGCTGGCTGGGCAGATACGCAGTATTTT.

This clonotype was seen a handful of times. The genes are TRBV7-8 and TRBJ2-2; TRBD1 is a possible D gene (5 bases). CDR3 length: 15 residues. V lost 5 bases and J lost 5, with 15 bases in between. Germline values: CDR1 SGHVS, CDR2 FQNEAQ. CDR3 sequence: CASSLMGPGTGELFF. In DNA form, the CDR3 reads TGTGCCAGCAGCCTTATGGGGCCAGGGACCGGGGAGCTGTTTTTT.

This clonotype was observed a few times. The chain couples TRBV29-1 to TRBJ2-4; 8 bases fit TRBD2. CDR1 is SQVTM, CDR2 ANQGSEA, per germline. V shed 4 bases, J shed 0 bases, and the junction held 5 bases outside the gene matches. The CDR3 has 15 residues. DNA of the CDR3: TGCAGCGTTGCCTTAGCGGGATTAGCCAAAAACATTCAGTACTTC. This sequence encodes CSVALAGLAKNIQYF.

This clonotype was counted a few times. CDR3 loop: CASSLTPTNTQYF. The CDR3 DNA follows: TGTGCCAGCAGCTTAACGCCGACTAATACGCAGTATTTT. The V and J genes are TRBV7-3 and TRBJ2-3, with a possible D match to TRBD2 (5 bases). Germline assignment: CDR1 SGHTA and CDR2 FQGTGA. Trimming left V 0 bases short and J 7 bases short, with 8 bases between. This CDR3 has 13 residues. The full variable domain, rest sourced from reference TRBV7-3 and TRBJ2-3, is GAGVSQTPSNKVTEKGKYVELRCDPISGHTALYWYRQSLGQGPEFLIYFQGTGAADDSGLPNDRFFAVRPEGSVSTLKIQRTERGDSAVYLCASSLTPTNTQYFGPGTRLTVL.

The V call is TRBV6-5, the J call TRBJ2-1; the D gene is possibly TRBD1 (5 bases). Germline values: CDR1 MNHEY, CDR2 SVGAGI. Trimming cost V 2 bases and J 0 bases, with 8 bases left between them. CDR3 size: 15 residues. In DNA form, the CDR3 reads TGTGCCAGCAGTTACAGGGGAATCTCCTACAATGAGCAGTTCTTC. This codes for CASSYRGISYNEQFF.

The sample holds many counts of this clonotype. This rearrangement joins TRBV7-9 to TRBJ1-3; 10 bases agree with TRBD1. Germline V gene lookup returns CDR1 SEHNR and CDR2 FQNEAQ (reference sequence). Losses at the gene ends were 6 bases for V and 1 base for J; bases not matched to a gene: 6. The CDR3 is 16 amino acids. The CDR3 loop is CASRPGTGASGNTIYF. CDR3 in DNA: TGTGCCAGCAGGCCCGGGACAGGGGCATCTGGAAACACCATATATTTT.